These 14 T cell receptor beta chains were sequenced from one sample in a study of post-analysis software for immune sequencing data. General study points: In patients, TRBV5-6, TRBV5-1 and TRBV20-1 belonged to four or five TRBV segments found more frequently than in controls.

Built from TCR beta cDNA, the libraries had unique molecular identifiers in them. One entry per CDR3 protein, called by TCRdb with MiXCR from the PCR reads. Here the sample spans 750,000 to 950,000 distinct CDR3 sequences, 53% being singletons. The antigens for these receptors are not known. What was sequenced was blood. These receptors were collected from a girl aged 10 to 17 with multiple sclerosis.

The genes are TRBV29-1 and TRBJ1-1; perhaps TRBD1 as D (5 bases). CDR1 and CDR2 (germline): SQVTM, ANQGSEA. This CDR3 has 12 residues. V lost 7 bases and J lost 3, with 12 bases in between. The CDR3 reads CSGSRDYTEAFF. The DNA of the CDR3 is TGCAGCGGAAGCAGGGACTACACTGAAGCTTTCTTT.

Comment on this clonotype: At one of its ends the junction is not consistent with the germline gene, which may arise from a read error. This chain connects TRBV4-1 to TRBJ1-2, with D uncertain. CDR3 size: 17 residues. Germline V gene lookup returns CDR1 MGHRA and CDR2 YSYEKL. CDR3 sequence reads: CASGQERTVSANYGYTF. CDR3 nucleotide sequence: TGCGCCAGCGGCCAAGAGCGGACGGTTTCAGCTAACTATGGCTACACCTTC.

Only a few counts were recorded for this clonotype. The J gene is TRBJ1-2, the V gene TRBV5-1; D unclear. The CDR3 totals 15 residues. CDR1 is SGHRS and CDR2 is YFSETQ in the germline V gene. The germline V and J ends were trimmed by 3 bases and 4 bases, with 16 bases remaining between them. The CDR3 DNA follows: TGCGCCAGCAGCTGGGAACCTGACGGCCGCTATGGCTACACCTTC. Translating it yields CASSWEPDGRYGYTF.

The rearrangement links TRBV29-1 to TRBJ2-5, with D perhaps matching TRBD1 or TRBD2 (5 bases each). Germline V gene data show CDR1 as SQVTM and CDR2 as ANQGSEA. V shed 6 bases and J shed 4 bases, with 12 bases lying between them. This CDR3 has 12 residues. DNA of the CDR3: TGCAGCGTGGATCATGGGGGAGAGACCCAGTACTTC. Residues: CSVDHGGETQYF.

The chain is built from TRBV10-3 and TRBJ2-3; a weak D match, TRBD1 (6 bases). Deletions cut 10 bases from V and 0 bases from J, with 17 bases between. Germline-derived CDR1 and CDR2 are ENHRY and SYGVKD. CDR3 length: 15 amino acids. The CDR3 reads CASAGVEASTDTQYF. The CDR3 nucleotides are TGTGCCAGCGCAGGGGTAGAGGCTAGCACAGATACGCAGTATTTT.

This clonotype came up a few times. CDR3 loop: CASSPAGADYNEQFF. The CDR3 DNA reads as TGTGCCAGCAGTCCCGCAGGGGCGGACTACAATGAGCAGTTCTTC. V is TRBV3-1 and J is TRBJ2-1, with a possible D match to TRBD1 (6 bases). CDR1 and CDR2 from the germline V gene are LGHDT and YNNKEL (reference sequence). The CDR3 extends over 15 amino acids. V lost 6 bases, J lost 3 bases, and 15 bases lay in between.

Here the CDR3 reads CSAIHLAGRETQYF. DNA of the CDR3: TGCAGTGCTATTCATTTAGCGGGACGAGAGACCCAGTACTTC. V is TRBV20-1 and J is TRBJ2-7; 8 bases map to TRBD2. Matching the DNA end better, TRBJ2-5 makes the J call doubtful. This CDR3 spans 14 amino acids. The germline V gene encodes CDR1 DFQATT and CDR2 SNEGSKA (reference sequence).

A few counts support this clonotype. This rearrangement joins TRBV7-8 to TRBJ2-7; D remains ambiguous. CDR3 length: 15 amino acids. Germline V lookup: CDR1 SGHVS, CDR2 FQNEAQ. V was shortened by 3 bases and J by 0 bases, with 12 bases between the two germline ends. CDR3 region: CASSFWSLSSYEQYF. The DNA for the CDR3 is TGTGCCAGCAGCTTTTGGAGCCTTAGCTCCTACGAGCAGTACTTC.

The sample holds a few counts of this clonotype. The rearrangement uses TRBV5-1 and TRBJ2-7; D assignment may be TRBD1 or TRBD2 (5 bases each). V was pared by 4 bases and J by 0 bases, with 14 bases between. Germline CDR1 reads SGHRS; CDR2 reads YFSETQ. The CDR3 has 15 amino acids. The CDR3 loop is CASSAGTQSSYEQYF. The CDR3 coding sequence is TGCGCCAGCAGCGCCGGGACGCAGAGCTCCTACGAGCAGTACTTC.

This clonotype has more than one count but fewer than ten. CDR3 protein: CASSPPGLNFEQYF. The CDR3 DNA reads as TGTGCCAGCTCACCACCGGGACTAAATTTCGAGCAGTACTTC. The rearrangement links TRBV18 to TRBJ2-7; 7 nucleotides agree with TRBD2. Unmatched junction bases numbered 5, after V lost 0 bases and J lost 6 bases. This CDR3 spans 14 amino acids. Germline V gene sequence: CDR1 KGHSH, CDR2 LQKENI. The full variable domain, in which reference TRBV18 and TRBJ2-7 provide the parts outside the CDR3, is NAGVMQNPRHLVRRRGQEARLRCSPMKGHSHVYWYRQLPEEGLKFMVYLQKENIIDESGMPKERFSAEFPKEGPSILRIQQVVRGDSAAYFCASSPPGLNFEQYFGPGTRLTVT.

To note about this clonotype: One end of the junction fails to match germline, which may point to a read error. This sequence joins TRBV20-1 and TRBJ2-7; D uncertain. CDR3 length equals 16 residues. The germline V gene encodes CDR1 DFQATT and CDR2 SNEGSKA (reference sequence). The DNA of the CDR3 is TGCGGTGCTAGGGATGAACTGCTGGACGGGTCCTACGAGCAGTACTTC. As protein: CGARDELLDGSYEQYF.

This rearrangement joins TRBV20-1 to TRBJ2-1, with 9 bases identical to TRBD2. This CDR3 has 14 residues. V dropped 5 bases and J dropped 7; count of bases not matched to a gene: 9. The germline gives CDR1 DFQATT, CDR2 SNEGSKA (reference sequence). CDR3 region: CSAPLAGDLNEQFF. The CDR3 DNA sequence: TGCAGTGCTCCCTTAGCGGGAGATCTGAATGAGCAGTTCTTC.

This clonotype was seen more than once but under ten times. The chain is built from TRBV7-3 and TRBJ2-1; D call uncertain. The CDR3 totals 15 residues. The V gene lost 5 bases and the J gene lost 0 bases, with 11 bases spanning the gap. Looked up from germline, CDR1 is SGHTA and CDR2 is FQGTGA. The CDR3 DNA follows: TGTGCCAGCAGCCCGGACGCGAGCTCCTACAATGAGCAGTTCTTC. This codes for CASSPDASSYNEQFF.

This rearrangement joins TRBV21-1 to TRBJ2-1; the table names TRBD1, a call not compared with the DNA. TRBV21-1 constitutes a pseudogene. This CDR3 region has 18 residues. CDR3 in DNA: TGTGCCAGCAGCCTCCCGATTAGACAGGGCTTATTCTACAATGAGCAGTTCTTC. Its translation is CASSLPIRQGLFYNEQFF.